The text below deals with one T cell receptor beta chain. Its binding antigen is unknown. No much larger clone is present one base from it, and per-base qualities are unavailable. The donors were some 39 Caucasian individuals from Russia, aged roughly 6 to 100 years, who were systemically healthy. About 10 milliliters of peripheral blood were collected from each donor into EDTA-treated Vacutainer tubes. Ficoll-Paque density-gradient centrifugation was used to isolate PBMCs, with at least 6 million obtained per sample. Total RNA was extracted from PBMCs with Trizol reagent, with at least 6 micrograms obtained per sample. For every donor, an aliquot of PBMCs went through flow cytometry to measure the percentages of naive CD45RAhigh/CD27high T cells. This entry comes from a study of blood T cells in healthy people across ages (dated by TCRdb to the mid-2010s). Background on the whole study: In model experiments, roughly one uniquely barcoded TCR beta cDNA molecule per two T cells was captured by template switching. The study measured age-related changes in TCR beta repertoire diversity using deep sequencing normalized with unique cDNA molecular identifiers. To avoid experimental bias, donors of different ages were distributed randomly across sequencing lanes. Four age groups were formed from the donors: young (average roughly 15 years), middle-aged (approximately 40), aged (around 68) and long-lived (about 80). For two donors (one aged 18 to 30 and one aged 80 or older), the study analyzed two additional independent replicas of 1 million unique cDNA reads from the same blood draw. Summary of the overall study and its limitations: A strong correlation was found between observed TCR beta diversity and the percentage of naive T cells measured by flow cytometry. As age increased, observed TCR beta diversity per million T cells dropped in a roughly linear way, and a significant reduction was already evident by age 40. Compared with the aged group, the long-lived group had more naive CD4+ T cells, fewer expanded clones and increased TCR diversity, suggesting age selection. Bulk unsorted PBMC profiling prevented conclusive comparison of naive and antigen-experienced compartments. Estimates of total diversity based on one million sequenced T cells were considered lower bounds and underestimates. Because donor CMV infection status was unknown, age-related changes in expanded clonotypes were potentially confounded.

Libraries were constructed by 5' RACE. Data came from an Illumina HiSeq 2500. A second PCR of about 7 to 12 cycles was run with a J-beta primer mix and a sample-barcoded 5' primer. A unique molecular identifier was introduced onto each TCR beta cDNA molecule by a template-switch 5' adaptor carrying 12 random nucleotides. At least 3 million CDR3-containing paired-end reads were obtained from each sample. All of the RNA was converted into first-strand cDNA using the Mint cDNA synthesis kit, with a TRBC-specific oligonucleotide serving as the primer. All cDNA was treated with uracil-DNA glycosylase and then went through a first 18-cycle PCR with the universal primers M1SS and BC2_uni_R. The study's processing was this. For normalization, 1 million high-quality reads, each with a distinct molecular identifier, were randomly selected from each sample. Reads with shared molecular identifiers were discarded instead of being binned into consensus sequences. MiTCR, run with a Q25 quality threshold and the strictest error-elimination algorithm, handled CDR3 identification, clonotype clustering and error correction. A nonparametric unseen species model using Euler transformation provided a lower-bound estimate of total TCR beta diversity. TCRdb reran the public reads through fastp at Q25 and MiXCR, keeping productive beta chains. Rows are unified per CDR3 protein, each entry keeping the most common DNA and genes. TCRdb, rather than the study authors, made the V and J calls. The sample has roughly 1.5 million distinct CDR3 sequences on record, 35% to 45% of them singletons. The ten largest clones add up to around 4% of the sample.

The sequencing input was blood. The receptor's source is a woman aged 18-29 years in good health.

The nucleotides are TGCGCCAGCAGCTTGGAGTCCGCGACCTTGGCTAGCACCTTC. It encodes CASSLESATLASTF. Rearrangement joined TRBV5-1 to TRBJ1-2, with the D gene not confidently named. Counted from cysteine to phenylalanine, this CDR3 has 14 amino acids. The DNA shown is the 42-base CDR3, in frame from base 1. CDR1 is given as SGHRS and CDR2 as YFSETQ, both from the germline V gene. The trim is 0 bases for V and 13 bases for J, with a gap of 19 bases between the germline ends.